The sequence of this T cell receptor (beta chain) was determined in a study of blood T cell repertoires in COVID-19 (dated by TCRdb to 2018 to 2021). For the wider study: Collaborator samples came from the United States, Italy and Spain and covered acute and convalescent phases of COVID-19. The material from the prospective study consisted of cDNA or gDNA derived from T cells, B-cell-depleted T cells, or PBMCs. The dataset comprised deeply sampled blood TCRbeta repertoires from subjects exposed to, actively infected with, or recovered from COVID-19. The repertoires were released in a freely available public database meant as a resource for research on the immune response to SARS-CoV-2. The samples were drawn from two sources: the first 160 participants of the ongoing ImmuneRACE study, and 1,254 subjects contributed by 6 global collaborators. A de-identified subject ID, COVID-19 status, age in years and sex were almost always included in the sample metadata. Where available, HLA class I and class II types were obtained from metadata supplied by the sample provider rather than from assay-based typing. General conclusions and limits of the study: The amount of clinical and demographic metadata varied by source and participant and was provided uncurated.

Whole blood was collected in K2EDTA tubes by collaborating institutions according to the institutions' own protocols. For TCRbeta analysis, collaborator samples were shipped as frozen whole blood, as isolated PBMCs, or as DNA extracted from either sample type. TCRbeta CDR3 regions were amplified from genomic DNA using the immunoSEQ Assay, a bias-controlled multiplex PCR. On the study's bioinformatics: Within the assay, amplification of reference gene primers was used to estimate how many nucleated cells each sample contained. To quantify the absolute abundance of each unique TCRbeta CDR3 rearrangement, sequence reads were collapsed and filtered. Productive Simpson clonality was computed per sample as the square root of Simpson's diversity index over productive rearrangements. TCRdb took over this immuneACCESS table, retaining in-frame rearrangements with V and J assigned. Such tables are incomplete; in checked studies, under half of the missing clones stem from an unresolved V gene, and the remainder is unexplained. V and J calls and clone size come straight from that table; D and trimming were deduced from the DNA. The sample includes roughly 50,000 clones, with approximately 90% observed a single time. The ten largest clones add up to 7.5% to 10% of the sample.

At the junction V is shortened by 1 base and J by 7 bases, with 7 bases in between. CDR1 and CDR2 (LGHNA, YSLEER) derive from the germline V gene. Inclusive of the bounding cysteine and phenylalanine, the CDR3 is 13 residues long. The DNA shown is the 39-base CDR3, in frame from base 1. This clone was detected only a few times. The clone's antigen remains unknown. Per-base quality was not reported, and no clone a single base away is much larger than it. Material for sequencing was peripheral blood. The TCR was taken from a woman between 40 and 55 years old with active COVID-19. The chain is made from TRBV4-3 and TRBJ2-2; there is no confident call for the D gene. The CDR3 region: CASSQVSNGELFF. The DNA sequence is given as TGCGCCAGCAGCCAAGTGTCAAACGGGGAGCTGTTTTTT.